A single T cell receptor (beta chain) is shown here with its context. Its antigen remains unknown. These data are taken from a study of cytomegalovirus exposure and HLA in healthy donors. Overall study context: Per a later analysis, the approximately 690 first-cohort and fewer than 150 validation repertoires shared one platform.

Study-wide findings and caveats: Investigators reported 150 to 200 TCR beta chains as tied to cytomegalovirus. Confirmation was obtained in vitro that a few CMV-associated chains are specific for CMV antigens.

The germline V and J ends were trimmed by 4 bases and 4 bases, with 14 bases remaining between them. The germline CDR1 and CDR2 sequences are SGHRS and YFSETQ. The CDR3 is made up of 15 amino acids. Measured with immunoSEQ multiplex PCR; TCRdb has only the in-frame clones, and not every one. The sample contains about 330,000 clones, 70% to 90% of which appear only once. The TCR was taken from a woman younger than 30 in good health and CMV-seronegative. The V and J genes are TRBV5-1 and TRBJ2-2, with D maybe TRBD2 (6 bases). Input material: PBMCs. The CDR3 coding sequence is TGCGCCAGCAGCCAGGACGGGGGAGCCACCGGGGAGCTGTTTTTT. As protein: CASSQDGGATGELFF.